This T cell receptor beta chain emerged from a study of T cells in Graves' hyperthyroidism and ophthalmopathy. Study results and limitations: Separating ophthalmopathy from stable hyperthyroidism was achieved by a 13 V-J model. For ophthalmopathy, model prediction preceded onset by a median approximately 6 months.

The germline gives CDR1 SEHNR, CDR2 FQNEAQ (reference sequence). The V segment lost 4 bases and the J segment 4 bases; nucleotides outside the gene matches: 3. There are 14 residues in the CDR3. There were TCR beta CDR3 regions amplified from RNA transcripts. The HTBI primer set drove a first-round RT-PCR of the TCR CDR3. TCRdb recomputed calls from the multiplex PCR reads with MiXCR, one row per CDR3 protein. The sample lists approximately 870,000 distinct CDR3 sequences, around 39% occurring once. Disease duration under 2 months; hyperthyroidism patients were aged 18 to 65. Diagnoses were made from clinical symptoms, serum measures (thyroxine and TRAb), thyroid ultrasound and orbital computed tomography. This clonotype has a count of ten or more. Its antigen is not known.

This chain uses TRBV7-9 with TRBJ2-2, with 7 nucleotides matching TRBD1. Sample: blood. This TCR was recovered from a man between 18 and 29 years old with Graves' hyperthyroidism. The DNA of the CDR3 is TGTGCCAGCAGCTCGGGACAGTTCACCGGGGAGCTGTTTTTT. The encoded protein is CASSSGQFTGELFF.